One T cell receptor beta chain is described in this entry. Its specificity is unknown. TCRdb re-called the reads with MiXCR, one entry per CDR3 protein. The profile shows tens of thousands of distinct CDR3 sequences, around 21% of them singletons. The sample belongs to a study of type 1 regulatory T cells. Study-level information: T-allo10 is a Tr1-enriched, alloantigen-specific CD4 T cell product made in vitro. The study's findings and limits: Tr1 cells had a more restricted TCR repertoire than non-Tr1 cells.

The CDR3 is made up of 12 amino acids. In germline, CDR1 is DFQATT, CDR2 SNEGSKA (reference sequence). Trimming left V 5 bases short and J 8 bases short, with 13 bases between. The sequencing input was cultured type 1 regulatory T (Tr1) cells, either the whole culture or a sorted fraction (not recorded which). This clonotype was sampled from a human donor in good health. This chain links TRBV20-1 with TRBJ2-1; D perhaps matches TRBD2 (6 bases). CDR3 DNA: TGCAGTGCTTCCCGGGGAGGCGATGAGCAGTTCTTC. Translation: CSASRGGDEQFF.